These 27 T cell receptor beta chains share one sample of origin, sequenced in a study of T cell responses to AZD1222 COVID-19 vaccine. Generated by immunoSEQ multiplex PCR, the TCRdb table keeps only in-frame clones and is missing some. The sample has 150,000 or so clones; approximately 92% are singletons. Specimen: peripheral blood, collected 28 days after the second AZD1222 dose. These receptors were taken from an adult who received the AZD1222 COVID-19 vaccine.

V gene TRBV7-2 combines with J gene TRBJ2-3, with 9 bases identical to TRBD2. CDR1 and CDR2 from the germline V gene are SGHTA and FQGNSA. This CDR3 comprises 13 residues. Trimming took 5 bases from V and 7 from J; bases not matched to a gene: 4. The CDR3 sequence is CASSRTSVNTQYF. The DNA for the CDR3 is TGTGCCAGCAGCCGGACTAGCGTTAATACGCAGTATTTT. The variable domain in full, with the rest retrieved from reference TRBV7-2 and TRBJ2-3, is GAGVSQSPSNKVTEKGKDVELRCDPISGHTALYWYRQSLGQGLEFLIYFQGNSAPDKSGLPSDRFSAERTGGSVSTLTIQRTQQEDSAVYLCASSRTSVNTQYFGPGTRLTVL.

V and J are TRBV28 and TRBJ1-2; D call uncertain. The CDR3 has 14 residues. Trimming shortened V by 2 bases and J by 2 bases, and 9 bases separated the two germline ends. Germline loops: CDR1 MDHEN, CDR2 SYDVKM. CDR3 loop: CASSLVGRNYGYTF. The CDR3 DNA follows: TGTGCCAGCAGTTTAGTAGGCAGGAACTATGGCTACACCTTC.

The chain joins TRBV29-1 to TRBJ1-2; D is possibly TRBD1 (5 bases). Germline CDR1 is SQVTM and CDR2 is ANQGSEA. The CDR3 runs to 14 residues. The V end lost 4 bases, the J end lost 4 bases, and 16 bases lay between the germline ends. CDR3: CSVGIGENAYGYTF. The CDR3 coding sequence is TGCAGCGTTGGCATAGGGGAAAATGCCTATGGCTACACCTTC.

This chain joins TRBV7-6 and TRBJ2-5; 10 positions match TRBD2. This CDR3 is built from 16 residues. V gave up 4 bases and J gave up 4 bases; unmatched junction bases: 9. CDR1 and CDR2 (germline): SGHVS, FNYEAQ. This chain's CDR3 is CASSSALAGVGETQYF. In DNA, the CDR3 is TGTGCCAGCAGCTCAGCCCTAGCGGGAGTAGGAGAGACCCAGTACTTC.

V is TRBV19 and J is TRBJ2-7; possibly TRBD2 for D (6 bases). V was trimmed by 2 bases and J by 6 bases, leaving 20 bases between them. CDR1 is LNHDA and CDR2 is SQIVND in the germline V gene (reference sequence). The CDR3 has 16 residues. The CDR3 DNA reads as TGTGCCAGTAGTATATGGCAGACTAGGCGGCCTGGCGAGCAGTACTTC. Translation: CASSIWQTRRPGEQYF.

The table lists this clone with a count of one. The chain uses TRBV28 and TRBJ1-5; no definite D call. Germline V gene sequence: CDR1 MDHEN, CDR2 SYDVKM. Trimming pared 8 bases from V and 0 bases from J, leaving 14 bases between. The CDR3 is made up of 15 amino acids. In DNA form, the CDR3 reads TGTGCCAGCCGAGTCCCAGCAAATAGCAATCAGCCCCAGCATTTT. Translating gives CASRVPANSNQPQHF. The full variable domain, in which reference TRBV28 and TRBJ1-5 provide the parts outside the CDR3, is DVKVTQSSRYLVKRTGEKVFLECVQDMDHENMFWYRQDPGLGLRLIYFSYDVKMKEKGDIPEGYSVSREKKERFSLILESASTNQTSMYLCASRVPANSNQPQHFGDGTRLSIL.

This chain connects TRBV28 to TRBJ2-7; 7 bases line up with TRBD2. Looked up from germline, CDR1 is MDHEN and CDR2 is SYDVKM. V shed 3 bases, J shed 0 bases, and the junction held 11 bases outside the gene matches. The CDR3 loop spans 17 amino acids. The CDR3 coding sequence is TGTGCCAGCAGTTTCGGAGTAGCGGGTATTAGCTCCTACGAGCAGTACTTC. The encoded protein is CASSFGVAGISSYEQYF.

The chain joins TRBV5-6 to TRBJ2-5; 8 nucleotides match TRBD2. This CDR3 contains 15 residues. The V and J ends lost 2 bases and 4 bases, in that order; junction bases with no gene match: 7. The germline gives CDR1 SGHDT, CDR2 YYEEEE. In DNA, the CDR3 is TGTGCCAGCAGCTTTGGCGGGCTAGCGGGAGAGACCCAGTACTTC. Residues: CASSFGGLAGETQYF.

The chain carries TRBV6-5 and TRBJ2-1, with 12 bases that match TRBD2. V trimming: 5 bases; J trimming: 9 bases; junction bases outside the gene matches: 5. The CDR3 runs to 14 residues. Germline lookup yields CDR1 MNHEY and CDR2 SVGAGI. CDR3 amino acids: CASSTGTSGFEQFF. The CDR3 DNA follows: TGTGCCAGCAGTACCGGGACTAGCGGGTTTGAGCAGTTCTTC.

The CDR3: CASSVNSVSGNEQFF. In DNA form, the CDR3 reads TGTGCCAGCAGCGTAAATAGCGTAAGTGGGAATGAGCAGTTCTTC. The chain carries TRBV9 and TRBJ2-1; TRBD2 is a possible D gene (5 bases). The CDR3 length is 15 residues. The V gene lost 1 base and the J gene lost 7 bases, with 15 bases spanning the gap. CDR1 and CDR2 (germline): SGDLS, YYNGEE. Looking up the rest from reference TRBV9 and TRBJ2-1 gives the full variable domain: DSGVTQTPKHLITATGQRVTLRCSPRSGDLSVYWYQQSLDQGLQFLIQYYNGEERAKGNILERFSAQQFPDLHSELNLSSLELGDSALYFCASSVNSVSGNEQFFGPGTRLTVL.

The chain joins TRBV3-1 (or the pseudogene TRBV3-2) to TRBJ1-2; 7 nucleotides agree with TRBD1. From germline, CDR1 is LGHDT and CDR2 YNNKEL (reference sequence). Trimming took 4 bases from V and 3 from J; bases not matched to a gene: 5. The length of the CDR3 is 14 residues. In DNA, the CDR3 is TGTGCCAGCAGCCCCAGACAGGGCGACTATGGCTACACCTTC. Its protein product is CASSPRQGDYGYTF.

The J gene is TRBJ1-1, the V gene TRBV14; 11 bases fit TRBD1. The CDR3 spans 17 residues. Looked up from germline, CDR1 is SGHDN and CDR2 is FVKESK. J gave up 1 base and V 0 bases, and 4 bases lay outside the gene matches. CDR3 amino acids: CASSQDRDRGKNTEAFF. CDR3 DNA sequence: TGTGCCAGCAGCCAAGATCGGGACAGGGGGAAGAACACTGAAGCTTTCTTT.

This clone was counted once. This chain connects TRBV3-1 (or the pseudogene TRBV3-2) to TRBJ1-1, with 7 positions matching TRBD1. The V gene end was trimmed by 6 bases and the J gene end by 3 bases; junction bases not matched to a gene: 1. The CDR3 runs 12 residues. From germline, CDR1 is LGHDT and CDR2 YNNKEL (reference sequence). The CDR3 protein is CASRGTDTEAFF. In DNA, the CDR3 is TGTGCCAGCAGAGGGACAGACACTGAAGCTTTCTTT.

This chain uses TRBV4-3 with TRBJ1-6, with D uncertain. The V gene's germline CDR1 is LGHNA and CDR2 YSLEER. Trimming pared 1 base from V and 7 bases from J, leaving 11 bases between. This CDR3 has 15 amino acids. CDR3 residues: CASSQAQQSNSPLHF. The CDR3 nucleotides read TGCGCCAGCAGCCAAGCTCAGCAGTCGAATTCACCCCTCCACTTT.

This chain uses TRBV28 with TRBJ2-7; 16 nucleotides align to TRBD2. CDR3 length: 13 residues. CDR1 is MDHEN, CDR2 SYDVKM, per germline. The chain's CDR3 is CASSSGLAGGPLV. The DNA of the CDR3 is TGTGCCAGCAGCTCGGGACTAGCGGGAGGGCCTTTAGTC.

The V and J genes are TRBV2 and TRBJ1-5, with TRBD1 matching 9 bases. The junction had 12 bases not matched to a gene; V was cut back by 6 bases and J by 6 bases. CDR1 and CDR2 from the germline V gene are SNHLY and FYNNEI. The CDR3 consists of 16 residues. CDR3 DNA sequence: TGTGCCAGCAGCCCCCCCCCGGACAGGGGATCTCAGCCCCAGCATTTT. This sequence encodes CASSPPPDRGSQPQHF.

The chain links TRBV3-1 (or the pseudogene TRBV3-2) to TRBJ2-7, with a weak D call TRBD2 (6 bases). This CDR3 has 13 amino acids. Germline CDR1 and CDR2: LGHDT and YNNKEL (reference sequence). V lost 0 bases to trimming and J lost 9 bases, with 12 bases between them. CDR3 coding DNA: TGTGCCAGCAGCCAAGAGGGAGGTGGAAGGCAGTACTTC. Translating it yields CASSQEGGGRQYF.

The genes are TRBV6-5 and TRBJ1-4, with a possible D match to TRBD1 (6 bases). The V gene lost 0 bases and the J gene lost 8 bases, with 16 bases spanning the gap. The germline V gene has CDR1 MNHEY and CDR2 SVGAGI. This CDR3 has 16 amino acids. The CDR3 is CASSYSGGAPVEKLFF. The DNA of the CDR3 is TGTGCCAGCAGTTACTCGGGGGGGGCGCCGGTAGAAAAACTGTTTTTT.

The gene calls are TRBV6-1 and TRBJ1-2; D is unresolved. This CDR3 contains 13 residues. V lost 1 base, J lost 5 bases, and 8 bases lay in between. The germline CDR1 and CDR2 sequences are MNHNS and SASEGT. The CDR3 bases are TGTGCCAGCAGTGAAGTCAGCCTTTATGGCTACACCTTC. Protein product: CASSEVSLYGYTF.

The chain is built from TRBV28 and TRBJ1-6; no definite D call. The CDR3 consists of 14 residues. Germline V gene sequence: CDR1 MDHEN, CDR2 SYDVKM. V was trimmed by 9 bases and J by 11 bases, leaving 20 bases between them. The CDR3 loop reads CASQTPTLPAPLHF. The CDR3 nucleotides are TGTGCCAGTCAGACCCCGACGCTCCCGGCACCCCTCCACTTT.

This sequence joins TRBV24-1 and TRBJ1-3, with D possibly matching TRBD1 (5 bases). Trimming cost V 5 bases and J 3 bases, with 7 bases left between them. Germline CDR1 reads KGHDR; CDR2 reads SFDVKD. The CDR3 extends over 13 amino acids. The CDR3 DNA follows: TGTGCCACCAGTGCAGGGTTTGGAAACACCATATATTTT. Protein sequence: CATSAGFGNTIYF.

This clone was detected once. The CDR3 sequence: CASSGTGNQPQHF. CDR3 bases: TGTGCCAGCAGCGGGACGGGGAATCAGCCCCAGCATTTT. The chain recombines TRBV5-8 with TRBJ1-5, with D possibly being TRBD1 (5 bases). CDR3 length: 13 amino acids. V lost 4 bases, J lost 4 bases, and 9 bases lay in between. Germline-derived CDR1 and CDR2 are SGHTS and YDEGEE.

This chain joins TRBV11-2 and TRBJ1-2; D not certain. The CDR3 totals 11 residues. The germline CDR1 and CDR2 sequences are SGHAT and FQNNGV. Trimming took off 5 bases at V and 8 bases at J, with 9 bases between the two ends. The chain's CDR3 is CASSLVGGYTF. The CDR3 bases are TGTGCCAGCAGCCTGGTAGGCGGCTACACCTTC. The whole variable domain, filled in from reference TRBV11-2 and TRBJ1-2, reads EAGVAQSPRYKIIEKRQSVAFWCNPISGHATLYWYQQILGQGPKLLIQFQNNGVVDDSQLPKDRFSAERLKGVDSTLKIQPAKLEDSAVYLCASSLVGGYTFGSGTRLTVV.

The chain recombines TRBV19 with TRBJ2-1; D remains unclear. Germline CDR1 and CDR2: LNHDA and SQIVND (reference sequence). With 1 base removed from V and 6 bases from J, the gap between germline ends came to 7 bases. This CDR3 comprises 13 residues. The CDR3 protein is CASSIAGPNEQFF. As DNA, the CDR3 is TGTGCCAGTAGTATAGCGGGCCCCAATGAGCAGTTCTTC.

CDR3 loop: CATSEGTSGPQETQYF. As DNA, the CDR3 is TGTGCCACCAGTGAGGGAACTAGCGGGCCCCAAGAGACCCAGTACTTC. The V and J genes are TRBV24-1 and TRBJ2-5, with 9 nucleotides matching TRBD2. Germline V gene data show CDR1 as KGHDR and CDR2 as SFDVKD. The V segment lost 4 bases and the J segment 1 base; nucleotides outside the gene matches: 6. CDR3 length equals 16 residues.

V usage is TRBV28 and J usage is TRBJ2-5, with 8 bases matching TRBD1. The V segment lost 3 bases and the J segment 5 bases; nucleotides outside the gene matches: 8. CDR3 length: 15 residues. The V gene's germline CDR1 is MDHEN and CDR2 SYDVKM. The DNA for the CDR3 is TGTGCCAGCAGTTTTAGTAGTCAGGGGGCGGAGACCCAGTACTTC. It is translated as CASSFSSQGAETQYF.

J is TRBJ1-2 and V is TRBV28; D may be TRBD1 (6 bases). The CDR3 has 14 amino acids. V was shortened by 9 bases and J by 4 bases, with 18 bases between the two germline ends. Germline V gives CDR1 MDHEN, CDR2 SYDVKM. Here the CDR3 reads CASRVQGVFYGYTF. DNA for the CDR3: TGTGCCAGTCGGGTACAGGGAGTGTTCTATGGCTACACCTTC.